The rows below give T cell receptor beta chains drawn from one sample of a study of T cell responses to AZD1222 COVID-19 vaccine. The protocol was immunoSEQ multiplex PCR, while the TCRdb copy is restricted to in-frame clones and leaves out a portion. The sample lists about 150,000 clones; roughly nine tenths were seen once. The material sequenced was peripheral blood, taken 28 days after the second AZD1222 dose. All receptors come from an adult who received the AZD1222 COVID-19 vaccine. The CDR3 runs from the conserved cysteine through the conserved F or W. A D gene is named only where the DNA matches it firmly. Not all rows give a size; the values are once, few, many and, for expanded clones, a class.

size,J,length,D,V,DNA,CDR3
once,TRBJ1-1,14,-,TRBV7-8,TGTGCCAGCAGCCTGACGGGGGAGAACACTGAAGCTTTCTTT,CASSLTGENTEAFF
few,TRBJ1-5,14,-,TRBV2,TGTGCCAGCAGTGGCCTCCGGGGTTACCAGCCCCAGCATTTT,CASSGLRGYQPQHF
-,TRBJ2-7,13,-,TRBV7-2,TGTGCCAGCAGCTTAGTAACGGCGGTAGAGCAGTACTTC,CASSLVTAVEQYF
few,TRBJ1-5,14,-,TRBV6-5,TGTGCCAGCAGTTACGGGACAATACATCAGCCCCAGCATTTT,CASSYGTIHQPQHF
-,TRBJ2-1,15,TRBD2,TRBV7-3,TGTGCCAGCAGCTTATTGGCGGGAGGGCCTGGTGAGCAGTTCTTC,CASSLLAGGPGEQFF
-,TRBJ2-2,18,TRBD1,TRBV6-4,TGTGCCAGCACCAGGACAGGGGGAAACTATGCGAACACCGGGGAGCTGTTTTTT,CASTRTGGNYANTGELFF
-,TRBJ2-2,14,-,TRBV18,TGTGCCAGCTCACCACAGGAGGGCACCGGGGAGCTGTTTTTT,CASSPQEGTGELFF
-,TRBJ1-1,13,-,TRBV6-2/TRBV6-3,TGTGCCAGCAGTTACGCTCGGAAAACTGAAGCTTTCTTT,CASSYARKTEAFF
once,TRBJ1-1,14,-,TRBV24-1,TGTGCCACCAGTGGGCGGGACCCGAGCGCTGAAGCTTTCTTT,CATSGRDPSAEAFF
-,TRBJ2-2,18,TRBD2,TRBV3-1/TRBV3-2,TGTGCCAGCAGCCAAGAGTCCCGACTAGCGGGAGCCCCCGGGGAGCTGTTTTTT,CASSQESRLAGAPGELFF
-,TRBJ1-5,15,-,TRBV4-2,TGTGCCAGCAGCCAAGAGGCAGGGTACAATCAGCCCCAGCATTTT,CASSQEAGYNQPQHF
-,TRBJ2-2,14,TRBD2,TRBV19,TGTGCCAGTCGACTAGCGGGCCCTACCGGGGAGCTGTTTTTT,CASRLAGPTGELFF
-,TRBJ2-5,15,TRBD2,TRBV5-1,TGCGCCAGCAGCACTATAGCGGGAGAAGGAGAGACCCAGTACTTC,CASSTIAGEGETQYF
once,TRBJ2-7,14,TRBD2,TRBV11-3,TGTGCCAGCAGCCCCGGGGGGACCTCCTACGAGCAGTACTTC,CASSPGGTSYEQYF
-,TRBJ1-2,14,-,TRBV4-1,TGCGCCAGCAGCCATGCGGACAAGAACTATGGCTACACCTTC,CASSHADKNYGYTF
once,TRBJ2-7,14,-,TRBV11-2,TGTGCCAGCAGCGGGACGGTCTCCTCGGAAGAGCAGTACTTC,CASSGTVSSEEQYF
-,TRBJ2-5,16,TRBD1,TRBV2,TGTGCCAGCAGCGACCCGGGACAGGGGATGAAAGAGACCCAGTACTTC,CASSDPGQGMKETQYF
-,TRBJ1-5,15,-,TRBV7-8,TGTGCCAGCAGCCCCCGTTTGTCGGGCAATCAGCCCCAGCATTTT,CASSPRLSGNQPQHF
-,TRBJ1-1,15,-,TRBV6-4,TGTGCCAGCAGGGAAACTTATGTAGGGGTTACTGAAGCTTTCTTT,CASRETYVGVTEAFF
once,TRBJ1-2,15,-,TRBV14,TGTGCCAGCAGCCCAAGAGGCAGGGAATCCTATGGCTACACCTTC,CASSPRGRESYGYTF
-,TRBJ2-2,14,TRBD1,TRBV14,TGTGCCAGCAGCCAAGAACAGGGGGCCGGGGAGCTGTTTTTT,CASSQEQGAGELFF
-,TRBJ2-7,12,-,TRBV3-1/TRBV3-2,TGTGCCAGCAGCCAAGCGGAATCCGAGCAGTACTTC,CASSQAESEQYF
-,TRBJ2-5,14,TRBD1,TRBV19,TGTGCCAGTAGCCCTACAGGGGTCCAAGAGACCCAGTACTTC,CASSPTGVQETQYF
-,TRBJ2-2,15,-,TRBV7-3,TGTGCCAGCATACTCTGGTGGTTTTACTCCGGGGAGCTGTTTTTT,CASILWWFYSGELFF
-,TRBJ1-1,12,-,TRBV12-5,TGTGCTAGTGGTTCCGGGCCACAGAGGGCTTTCTTT,CASGSGPQRAFF
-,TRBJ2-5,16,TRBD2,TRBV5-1,TGCGCCAGCAGCCTAGGAGCGGGGGGGTACCAAGAGACCCAGTACTTC,CASSLGAGGYQETQYF
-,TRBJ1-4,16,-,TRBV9,TGTGCCAGCAGCGTAGAAGGAGGAGCAACTAATGAAAAACTGTTTTTT,CASSVEGGATNEKLFF
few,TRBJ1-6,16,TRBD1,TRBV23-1,TGCGCCAGCAGTCGGATGAAGGGGGCTTTTAATTCACCCCTCCACTTT,CASSRMKGAFNSPLHF
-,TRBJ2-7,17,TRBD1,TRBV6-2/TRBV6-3,TGTGCCAGCAGTTCCCAGGACAGGGGGCTCGATAGGAACGAGCAGTACTTC,CASSSQDRGLDRNEQYF
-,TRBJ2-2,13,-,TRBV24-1,TGTGCCACCAGTGATCCGCCTACCGGGGAGCTGTTTTTT,CATSDPPTGELFF
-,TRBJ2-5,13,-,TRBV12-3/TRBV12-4,TGTGCCAGCAGTCCTAGGAACGGGGAGACCCAGTACTTC,CASSPRNGETQYF
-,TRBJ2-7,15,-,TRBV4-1,TGCGCCAGCAGCCAAGGAACAGGGGACTTCTACGAGCAGTACTTC,CASSQGTGDFYEQYF
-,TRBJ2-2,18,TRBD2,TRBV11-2,TGTGCCAGCAGCTTATACCATCGCGGGGGGGCTAACACCGGGGAGCTGTTTTTT,CASSLYHRGGANTGELFF
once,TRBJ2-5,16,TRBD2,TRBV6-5,TGTGCCAGCAGTTACACCGGACTAGCGGGGGAGGAGACCCAGTACTTC,CASSYTGLAGEETQYF
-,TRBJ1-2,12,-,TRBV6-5,TGTGCCAGCAGGAGGGTTGGCGATGGCTACACCTTC,CASRRVGDGYTF
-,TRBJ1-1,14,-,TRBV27,TGTGCCAGCGCGCCATTGACAGGCGACACTGAAGCTTTCTTT,CASAPLTGDTEAFF